This section outlines one TCR beta chain sequence together with its context. Profiled with immunoSEQ multiplex PCR; TCRdb holds only in-frame clones, not every one. Of approximately 120,000 clones listed, 87% are singletons. The data were taken from a study of control samples from healthy donors and cancer patients. The CDR3 is 16 amino acids. Unmatched junction bases numbered 2, after V lost 3 bases and J lost 0 bases. Germline values: CDR1 KGHSH, CDR2 LQKENI. The sample taken for sequencing was blood. This sequence was found in a man in his 60s in good health. The V and J genes are TRBV18 and TRBJ2-1; 10 bases are shared with TRBD1. The chain's CDR3 is CASSPGQGSSYNEQFF. CDR3 bases: TGTGCCAGCTCACCGGGACAGGGGAGCTCCTACAATGAGCAGTTCTTC.